This T cell receptor beta chain was documented in a study of cytomegalovirus exposure and HLA in healthy donors. Study results and caveats: The study recorded 150 to 200 TCR beta chains that were cytomegalovirus-associated. In a later analysis, productive TCRs from donors in an Asian-associated ancestry cluster reportedly carried fewer N-insertions than the cohort mean.

PCR was performed using 60 Vbeta and 13 Jbeta primers. Sequencing was performed with immunoSEQ multiplex PCR; in TCRdb, only in-frame clones are kept and a portion is missing. The table records some 120,000 clones, roughly 85% of them present only once. The CDR3 length is 14 residues. Deletions cut 0 bases from V and 4 bases from J, with 10 bases between. Germline loops: CDR1 MNHEY, CDR2 SVGAGI. With regard to this clone: Its target is unknown.

This TCR derives from a woman in her 40s in good health and CMV-seropositive. Sequencing input: PBMCs. The rearrangement uses TRBV6-5 and TRBJ2-7; D ambiguous. CDR3 protein: CASSYSPEEYEQYF. The CDR3 DNA reads as TGTGCCAGCAGTTACTCCCCCGAGGAGTACGAGCAGTACTTC.